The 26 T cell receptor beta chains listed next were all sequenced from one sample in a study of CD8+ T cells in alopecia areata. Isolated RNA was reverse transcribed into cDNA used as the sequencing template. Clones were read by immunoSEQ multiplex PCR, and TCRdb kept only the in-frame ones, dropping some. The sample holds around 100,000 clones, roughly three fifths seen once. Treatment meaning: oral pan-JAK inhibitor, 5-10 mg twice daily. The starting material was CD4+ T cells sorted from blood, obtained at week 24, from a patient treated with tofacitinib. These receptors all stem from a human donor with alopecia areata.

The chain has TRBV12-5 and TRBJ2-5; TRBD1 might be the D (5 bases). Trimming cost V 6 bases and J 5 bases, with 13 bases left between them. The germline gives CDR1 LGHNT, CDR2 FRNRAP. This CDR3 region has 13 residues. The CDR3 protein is CASGKTKGETQYF. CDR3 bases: TGTGCTAGTGGGAAGACAAAGGGGGAGACCCAGTACTTC.

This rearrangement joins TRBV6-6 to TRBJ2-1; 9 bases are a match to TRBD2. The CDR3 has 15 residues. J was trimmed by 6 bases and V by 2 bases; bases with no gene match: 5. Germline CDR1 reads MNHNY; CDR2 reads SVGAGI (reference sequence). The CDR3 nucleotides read TGTGCCAGCAGTTACGGCGGGGGGGGCACCAATGAGCAGTTCTTC. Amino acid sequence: CASSYGGGGTNEQFF.

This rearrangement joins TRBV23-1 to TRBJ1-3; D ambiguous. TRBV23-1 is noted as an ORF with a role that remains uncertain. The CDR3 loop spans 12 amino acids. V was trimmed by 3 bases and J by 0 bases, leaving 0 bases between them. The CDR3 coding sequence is TGCGCCAGCAGTCACTCTGGAAACACCATATATTTT. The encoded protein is CASSHSGNTIYF.

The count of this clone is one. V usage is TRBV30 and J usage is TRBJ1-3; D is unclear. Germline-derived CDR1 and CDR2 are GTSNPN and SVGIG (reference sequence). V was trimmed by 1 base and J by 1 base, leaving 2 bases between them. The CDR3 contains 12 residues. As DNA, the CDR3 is TGTGCCTGGAGTGGGTCTGGAAACACCATATATTTT. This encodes CAWSGSGNTIYF.

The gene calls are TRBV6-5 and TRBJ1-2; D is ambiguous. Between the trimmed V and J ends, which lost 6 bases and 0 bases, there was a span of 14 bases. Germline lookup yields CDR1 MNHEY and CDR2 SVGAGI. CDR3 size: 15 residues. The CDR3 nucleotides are TGTGCCAGCAGCCCTAGGTGGGCAGCTAACTATGGCTACACCTTC. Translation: CASSPRWAANYGYTF.

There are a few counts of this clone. The CDR3 DNA reads TGTGCCAGCAGCTCCCGGGACACGGTTTATCAGCCCCAGCATTTT. It specifies CASSSRDTVYQPQHF. The chain has TRBV7-3 and TRBJ1-5; the D gene is possibly TRBD1 (6 bases). The CDR3 sequence is 15 residues long. Germline CDR1 SGHTA, CDR2 FQGTGA. Trimming shortened V by 4 bases and J by 5 bases, and 15 bases separated the two germline ends.

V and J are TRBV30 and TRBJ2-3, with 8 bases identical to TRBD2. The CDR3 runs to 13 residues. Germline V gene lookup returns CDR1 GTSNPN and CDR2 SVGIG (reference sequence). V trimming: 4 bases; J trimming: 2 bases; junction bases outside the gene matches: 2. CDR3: CAWTSGSTDTQYF. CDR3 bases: TGTGCCTGGACTAGCGGGTCCACAGATACGCAGTATTTT. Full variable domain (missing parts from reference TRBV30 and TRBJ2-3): SQTIHQWPATLVQPVGSPLSLECTVEGTSNPNLYWYRQAAGRGLQLLFYSVGIGQISSEVPQNLSASRPQDRQFILSSKKLLLSDSGFYLCAWTSGSTDTQYFGPGTRLTVL.

The CDR3 is CASSVGTGQNYGYTF. For the CDR3, the DNA is TGTGCCAGCAGCGTAGGGACGGGACAGAACTATGGCTACACCTTC. This chain uses TRBV9 with TRBJ1-2, with 7 bases identical to TRBD1. Germline values: CDR1 SGDLS, CDR2 YYNGEE. Germline trimming cut 0 bases from V and 2 bases from J; bases unmatched to any gene: 4. The CDR3 totals 15 residues.

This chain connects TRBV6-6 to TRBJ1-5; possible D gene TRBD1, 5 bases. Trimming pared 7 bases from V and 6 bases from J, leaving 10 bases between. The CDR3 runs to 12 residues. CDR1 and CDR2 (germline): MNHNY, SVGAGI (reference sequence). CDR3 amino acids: CASTRGGQPQHF. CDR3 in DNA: TGTGCCAGCACCCGGGGGGGTCAGCCCCAGCATTTT.

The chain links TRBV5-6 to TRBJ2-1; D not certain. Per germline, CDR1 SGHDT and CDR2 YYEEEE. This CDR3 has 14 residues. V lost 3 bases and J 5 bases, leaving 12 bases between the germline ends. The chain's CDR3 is CASSSASGNNEQFF. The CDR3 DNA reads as TGTGCCAGCAGCTCGGCCTCGGGTAACAATGAGCAGTTCTTC. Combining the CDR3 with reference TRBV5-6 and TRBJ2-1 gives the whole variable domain DAGVTQSPTHLIKTRGQQVTLRCSPKSGHDTVSWYQQALGQGPQFIFQYYEEEERQRGNFPDRFSGHQFPNYSSELNVNALLLGDSALYLCASSSASGNNEQFFGPGTRLTVL.

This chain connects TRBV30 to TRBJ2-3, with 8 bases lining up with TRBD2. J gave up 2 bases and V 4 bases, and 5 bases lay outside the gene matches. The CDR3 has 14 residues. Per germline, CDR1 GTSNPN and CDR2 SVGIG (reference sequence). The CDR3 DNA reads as TGTGCCTGGATAGAGCGGGGGACCACAGATACGCAGTATTTT. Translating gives CAWIERGTTDTQYF.

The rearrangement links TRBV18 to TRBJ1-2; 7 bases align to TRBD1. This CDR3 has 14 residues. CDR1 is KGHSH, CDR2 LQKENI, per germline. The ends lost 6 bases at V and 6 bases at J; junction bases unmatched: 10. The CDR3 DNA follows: TGTGCCAGCTCGCCTAAGACAGGGAAACATGGCTACACCTTC. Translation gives CASSPKTGKHGYTF.

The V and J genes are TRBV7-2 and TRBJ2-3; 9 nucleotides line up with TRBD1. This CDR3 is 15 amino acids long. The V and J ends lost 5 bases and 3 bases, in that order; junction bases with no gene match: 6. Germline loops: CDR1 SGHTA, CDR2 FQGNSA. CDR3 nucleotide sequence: TGTGCCAGCAGCGTCACAGGGGGCGCGACAGATACGCAGTATTTT. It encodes CASSVTGGATDTQYF.

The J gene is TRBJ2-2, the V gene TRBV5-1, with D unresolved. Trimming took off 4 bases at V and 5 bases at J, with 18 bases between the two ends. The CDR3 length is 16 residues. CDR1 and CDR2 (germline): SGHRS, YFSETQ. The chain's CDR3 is CASSPNWLVMTGELFF. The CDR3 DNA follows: TGCGCCAGCAGCCCCAATTGGCTAGTGATGACCGGGGAGCTGTTTTTT.

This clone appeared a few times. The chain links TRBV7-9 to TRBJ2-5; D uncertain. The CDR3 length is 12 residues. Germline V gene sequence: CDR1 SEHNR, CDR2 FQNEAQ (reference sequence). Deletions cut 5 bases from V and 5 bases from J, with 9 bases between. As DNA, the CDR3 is TGTGCCAGCAGCGCAAATACGGAGACCCAGTACTTC. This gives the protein CASSANTETQYF.

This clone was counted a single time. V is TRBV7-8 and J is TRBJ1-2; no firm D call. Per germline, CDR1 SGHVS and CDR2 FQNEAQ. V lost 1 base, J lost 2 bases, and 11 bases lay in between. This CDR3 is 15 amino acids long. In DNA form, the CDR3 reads TGTGCCAGCAGCTTAGGGGGTGGCAGGAACTATGGCTACACCTTC. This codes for CASSLGGGRNYGYTF.

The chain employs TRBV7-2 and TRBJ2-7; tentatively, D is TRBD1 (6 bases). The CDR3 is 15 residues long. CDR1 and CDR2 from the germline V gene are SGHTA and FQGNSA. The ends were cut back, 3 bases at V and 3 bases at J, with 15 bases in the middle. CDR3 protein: CASSFSQGRFYEQYF. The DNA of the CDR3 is TGTGCCAGCAGCTTTTCACAGGGCCGCTTCTACGAGCAGTACTTC. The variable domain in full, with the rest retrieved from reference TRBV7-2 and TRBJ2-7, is GAGVSQSPSNKVTEKGKDVELRCDPISGHTALYWYRQSLGQGLEFLIYFQGNSAPDKSGLPSDRFSAERTGGSVSTLTIQRTQQEDSAVYLCASSFSQGRFYEQYFGPGTRLTVT.

In DNA form, the CDR3 reads TGTGCATGGGAGGTAGCGGGGGGAGAGACCCAGTACTTC. Translating it yields CAWEVAGGETQYF. This chain links TRBV30 with TRBJ2-5; 10 nucleotides match TRBD2. The CDR3 has 13 amino acids. CDR1 and CDR2 (germline): GTSNPN, SVGIG (reference sequence).

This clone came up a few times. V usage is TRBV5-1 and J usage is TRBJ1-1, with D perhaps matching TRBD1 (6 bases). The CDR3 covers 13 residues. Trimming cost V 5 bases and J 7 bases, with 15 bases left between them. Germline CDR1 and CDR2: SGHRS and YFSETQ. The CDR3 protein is CASSRRGADEAFF. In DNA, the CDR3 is TGCGCCAGCAGTAGACGGGGGGCCGATGAAGCTTTCTTT.

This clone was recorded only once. CDR3 bases: TGTGCCAGCAGTTACCCGGGACAGGGGAACACTGAAGCTTTCTTT. Translated: CASSYPGQGNTEAFF. J is TRBJ1-1 and V is TRBV6-5, with 9 bases aligning to TRBD1. Trimming removed 2 bases from V and 1 base from J; junction bases left unmatched: 2. The germline CDR1 and CDR2 sequences are MNHEY and SVGAGI. The CDR3 consists of 15 residues.

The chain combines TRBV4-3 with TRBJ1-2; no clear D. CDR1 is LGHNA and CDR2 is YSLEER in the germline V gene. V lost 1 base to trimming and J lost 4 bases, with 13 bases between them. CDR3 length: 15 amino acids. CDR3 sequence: CASSQVHTEGYGYTF. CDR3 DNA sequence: TGCGCCAGCAGCCAAGTACACACGGAAGGCTATGGCTACACCTTC.

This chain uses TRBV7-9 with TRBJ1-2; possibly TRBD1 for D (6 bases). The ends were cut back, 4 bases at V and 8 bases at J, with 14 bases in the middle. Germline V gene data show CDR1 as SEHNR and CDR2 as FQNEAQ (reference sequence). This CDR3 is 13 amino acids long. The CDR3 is CASSSDRLYGYTF. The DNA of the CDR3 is TGTGCCAGCAGCTCGGACAGACTGTACGGCTACACCTTC.

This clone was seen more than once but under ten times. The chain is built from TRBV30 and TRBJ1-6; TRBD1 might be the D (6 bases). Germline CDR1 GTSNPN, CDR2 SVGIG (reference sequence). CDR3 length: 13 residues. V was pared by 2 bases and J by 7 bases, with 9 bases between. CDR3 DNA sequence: TGTGCCTGGAGTAACAGGGACAATTCACCCCTCCACTTT. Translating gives CAWSNRDNSPLHF.

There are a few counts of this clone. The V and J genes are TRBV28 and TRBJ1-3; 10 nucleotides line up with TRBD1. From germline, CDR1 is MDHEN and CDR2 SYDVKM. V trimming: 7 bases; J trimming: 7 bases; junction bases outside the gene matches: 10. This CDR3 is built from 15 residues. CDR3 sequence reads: CASNRRGTGDNTIYF. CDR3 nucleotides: TGTGCCAGCAACCGGCGGGGGACAGGGGACAACACCATATATTTT.

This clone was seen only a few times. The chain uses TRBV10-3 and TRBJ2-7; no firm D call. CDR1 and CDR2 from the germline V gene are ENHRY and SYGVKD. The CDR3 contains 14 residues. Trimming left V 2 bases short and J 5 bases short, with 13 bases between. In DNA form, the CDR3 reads TGTGCCATCAGTGAGGACGGATCGGACGACGAGCAGTACTTC. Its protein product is CAISEDGSDDEQYF.

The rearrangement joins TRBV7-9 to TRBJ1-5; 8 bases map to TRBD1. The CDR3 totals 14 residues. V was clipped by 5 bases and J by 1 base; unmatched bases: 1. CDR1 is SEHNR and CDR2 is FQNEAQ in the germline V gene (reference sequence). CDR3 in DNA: TGTGCCAGCAGCCGGACAGGGAGCAATCAGCCCCAGCATTTT. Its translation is CASSRTGSNQPQHF.